Reported below is one T cell receptor beta chain. Antigen unknown. TCR beta libraries were built with iRepertoire HTBI primers and Arm-PCR of CDR3 regions. TCRdb reprocessed the multiplex PCR reads with MiXCR, giving one entry per CDR3 protein. The profile shows about 620,000 distinct CDR3 sequences, about 15% of them singletons. The data belong to a study of regulatory T cells in long-lasting Graves disease. Regarding the study as a whole: For persistent Graves' patients, TCR diversity was lower than for newly diagnosed ones. Under persistent disease, TRBV28, TRBJ1-2 and TRBJ2-5 were used preferentially.

The J segment lost 0 bases and the V segment lost 0 bases, leaving 2 bases of the junction unmatched. The CDR3 extends over 16 amino acids. Germline loops: CDR1 LGHNA, CDR2 YNFKEQ. The time point denotes: newly diagnosed GD, antithyroid drugs for less than 3 months. The TCR library was made from RNA that had been extracted from PBMCs in TRIzol. This same sample was also taken into another study, of T cells in Graves' hyperthyroidism and ophthalmopathy. That work states: The HTBI primer set drove a first-round RT-PCR of the TCR CDR3.

The receptor's source is a woman aged 25 to 39 with Graves disease. The chain couples TRBV4-2 to TRBJ2-3, with 8 bases that match TRBD1. The sample in question was peripheral blood mononuclear cells (PBMCs), obtained at new diagnosis, from a patient treated with antithyroid drugs. The CDR3 DNA is TGTGCCAGCAGCCAAGATGGACAGGGAAGCACAGATACGCAGTATTTT. Amino acids: CASSQDGQGSTDTQYF.